This T cell receptor beta chain was sequenced during a study of Tregs in tolerant kidney transplant recipients. Per the germline V gene, CDR1 is SGHRS and CDR2 is YFSETQ. The length of the CDR3 is 13 residues. V lost 4 bases, J lost 4 bases, and 9 bases lay in between. The table came from immunoSEQ multiplex PCR; TCRdb's copy has only in-frame clones and leaves some out. The sample lists roughly 49,000 clones, roughly nine tenths seen once, with 0.55% to 0.75% in the top ten. Unstimulated regulatory T cells (CD4+CD25+CD127-), CD4+CD25- non-regulatory cells, CD4 and CD8 cells were FACS-sorted from thawed PBMCs.

The sample consisted of Tregs from blood. This chain connects TRBV5-1 to TRBJ1-5; tentatively, D is TRBD1 (6 bases). This clonotype originated in a human donor in good health. The CDR3 spells CASSPDSNQPQHF. CDR3 bases: TGCGCCAGCAGCCCGGACAGTAATCAGCCCCAGCATTTT.